What follows are 22 T cell receptor beta chains derived from one specimen sequenced in a study of blood T cell repertoires in COVID-19. Clones were sequenced by immunoSEQ multiplex PCR, and TCRdb holds only the in-frame ones, with some missing. The table lists 65,000 or so clones, around 66% of them singletons, with 51% in the top ten. The specimen sequenced was PBMCs or T cells enriched from blood (not recorded which). These receptors were obtained from an older woman who had been exposed to COVID-19.

The genes are TRBV7-8 and TRBJ2-7, with 7 bases aligning to TRBD2. The trim removed 3 bases at V and 2 bases at J, leaving 7 bases unmatched. CDR1 and CDR2 (germline): SGHVS, FQNEAQ. This CDR3 spans 15 amino acids. The chain's CDR3 is CASSFRAGGTYEQYF. CDR3 nucleotide sequence: TGTGCCAGCAGCTTTCGGGCCGGGGGGACCTACGAGCAGTACTTC. The variable domain in full, with the rest retrieved from reference TRBV7-8 and TRBJ2-7, is GAGVSQSPRYKVAKRGQDVALRCDPISGHVSLFWYQQALGQGPEFLTYFQNEAQLDKSGLPSDRFFAERPEGSVSTLKIQRTQQEDSAVYLCASSFRAGGTYEQYFGPGTRLTVT.

By sample share, this clone is medium-sized (0.01 to 0.1%). The chain joins TRBV6-4 to TRBJ2-2, with D tentatively TRBD1 (7 bases). Trimming left V 6 bases short and J 7 bases short, with 15 bases between. CDR1 and CDR2 (germline): MRHNA, SNTAGT. CDR3 length equals 14 residues. CDR3 DNA sequence: TGTGCCAGCAGGGAGGGACAGTCAGTCGGGGAGCTGTTTTTT. Encoded protein: CASREGQSVGELFF.

The chain joins TRBV20-1 to TRBJ2-3; tentative D call: TRBD2 (5 bases). The ends were cut back, 6 bases at V and 7 bases at J, with 11 bases in the middle. There are 11 residues in the CDR3. Germline-derived CDR1 and CDR2 are DFQATT and SNEGSKA (reference sequence). The CDR3 loop reads CSARTGNTQYF. Written as DNA, the CDR3 is TGCAGTGCGAGGACTGGAAATACGCAGTATTTT.

The J gene is TRBJ2-3, the V gene TRBV19, with a possible D match to TRBD1 (5 bases). Germline V gene lookup returns CDR1 LNHDA and CDR2 SQIVND (reference sequence). Between the trimmed V and J ends, which lost 0 bases and 5 bases, there was a span of 18 bases. This CDR3 contains 17 residues. The DNA for the CDR3 is TGTGCCAGTAGTATAGATAGGGGTGGGCGCGTGGGAGATACGCAGTATTTT. Its translation: CASSIDRGGRVGDTQYF.

The chain links TRBV4-3 to TRBJ2-2, with 7 positions matching TRBD2. V was pared by 1 base and J by 2 bases, with 1 base of the junction left unmatched. The CDR3 has 15 amino acids. Germline V gives CDR1 LGHNA, CDR2 YSLEER. Written as DNA, the CDR3 is TGCGCCAGCAGCCAAGGACTAGCAAACACCGGGGAGCTGTTTTTT. Translated: CASSQGLANTGELFF.

The chain links TRBV7-7 to TRBJ2-1, with a weak D call TRBD1 (5 bases). CDR1 and CDR2 (germline): SSHAT, FNYEAQ (reference sequence). The CDR3 runs to 15 residues. The V end was cut by 1 base, the J end by 3 bases, with 10 bases between. Written as DNA, the CDR3 is TGTGCCAGCAGCTTAGTAGGACATCACTACAATGAGCAGTTCTTC. Its translation is CASSLVGHHYNEQFF.

The chain has TRBV6-5 and TRBJ1-1; D call uncertain. This CDR3 region has 11 residues. Trimming cost V 7 bases and J 7 bases, with 10 bases left between them. The germline V gene encodes CDR1 MNHEY and CDR2 SVGAGI. This CDR3 is CASIRSGEAFF. CDR3 sequence (DNA): TGTGCCAGCATACGGTCGGGTGAAGCTTTCTTT.

The V gene is TRBV7-9, the J gene TRBJ2-7; D perhaps matches TRBD2 (6 bases). This CDR3 spans 14 amino acids. The V and J ends lost 6 bases and 2 bases respectively, with 14 bases between them. Looked up from germline, CDR1 is SEHNR and CDR2 is FQNEAQ (reference sequence). The chain's CDR3 is CASSHRDFTYEQYF. CDR3 bases: TGTGCCAGCAGTCACCGGGACTTCACCTACGAGCAGTACTTC.

The CDR3 sequence: CASSQDPGQEIFMNTEAFF. The CDR3 DNA follows: TGCGCCAGCAGCCAAGATCCGGGACAGGAGATATTCATGAACACTGAAGCTTTCTTT. The rearrangement joins TRBV4-1 to TRBJ1-1; TRBD1 matches 8 bases. The germline gives CDR1 MGHRA, CDR2 YSYEKL. The V segment lost 0 bases and the J segment 0 bases; nucleotides outside the gene matches: 12. The CDR3 spans 19 residues.

The rearrangement joins TRBV28 to TRBJ1-5; 7 bases align to TRBD1. The CDR3 has 15 residues. Trimming cost V 5 bases and J 0 bases; bases outside gene matches: 4. Germline V gives CDR1 MDHEN, CDR2 SYDVKM. The CDR3 nucleotides read TGTGCCAGCAGTCGTAGACAGGGTAGCAATCAGCCCCAGCATTTT. Protein: CASSRRQGSNQPQHF.

About this clone: Its ends do not fully match the called genes, so a read error is possible. The chain has TRBV28 and TRBJ1-4; D is possibly TRBD1 (5 bases). There are 11 residues in the CDR3. Germline values: CDR1 MDHEN, CDR2 SYDVKM. CDR3 amino acids: CGSGFNEKLFF. CDR3 nucleotide sequence: TGCGGCTCAGGGTTTAATGAAAAACTGTTTTTT. Full variable domain (rest looked up from reference TRBV28 and TRBJ1-4): DVKVTQSSRYLVKRTGEKVFLECVQDMDHENMFWYRQDPGLGLRLIYFSYDVKMKEKGDIPEGYSVSREKKERFSLILESASTNQTSMYLCGSGFNEKLFFGSGTQLSVL.

This clone was seen more than once but under ten times. The rearrangement links TRBV2 to TRBJ2-1; 7 bases fit TRBD2. The CDR3 is 20 residues long. Germline V gene lookup returns CDR1 SNHLY and CDR2 FYNNEI. Losses at the gene ends were 7 bases for V and 6 bases for J; bases not matched to a gene: 27. The CDR3 loop reads CASKGISGSGGSSSSNEQFF. CDR3 DNA: TGTGCCAGCAAAGGGATTTCGGGGTCGGGCGGGAGCAGTTCGAGCAATGAGCAGTTCTTC. Full variable domain (rest looked up from reference TRBV2 and TRBJ2-1): EPEVTQTPSHQVTQMGQEVILRCVPISNHLYFYWYRQILGQKVEFLVSFYNNEISEKSEIFDDQFSVERPDGSNFTLKIRSTKLEDSAMYFCASKGISGSGGSSSSNEQFFGPGTRLTVL.

This clone was picked up one time. The J gene is TRBJ2-2, the V gene TRBV7-2; no reliable D call. V lost 4 bases and J lost 7, with 4 bases in between. The CDR3 sequence is 11 residues long. The germline gives CDR1 SGHTA, CDR2 FQGNSA. The CDR3 nucleotides are TGTGCCAGCAGCTCCGTCGGGGAGCTGTTTTTT. As protein: CASSSVGELFF.

The CDR3 loop reads CASSERGNQPQHF. In nucleotides, the CDR3 is TGTGCCAGCAGTGAAAGGGGGAATCAGCCCCAGCATTTT. The chain employs TRBV2 and TRBJ1-5; D perhaps matches TRBD1 (6 bases). Trimming removed 2 bases at V and 4 bases at J, with 6 bases between. Germline CDR1 is SNHLY and CDR2 is FYNNEI. This CDR3 spans 13 amino acids.

A note on this clone: A junction end diverges from the germline sequence, so it may reflect a read error. CDR3 nucleotides: TGTGCCAGCGGGCGGGGGAGTGTCTTC. As protein: CASGRGSVF. The chain recombines TRBV28 with TRBJ2-7, with TRBD2 matching 7 bases. CDR3 size: 9 residues. Germline V gene sequence: CDR1 MDHEN, CDR2 SYDVKM.

V usage is TRBV6-2 or TRBV6-3 and J usage is TRBJ2-2; TRBD1 matches 7 bases. The CDR3 sequence is 16 residues long. Looked up from germline, CDR1 is MNHEY and CDR2 is SVGEGT. The V and J ends lost 3 bases and 3 bases, in that order; junction bases with no gene match: 7. CDR3 residues: CASSYGRGQYTGELFF. The CDR3 nucleotides read TGTGCCAGCAGTTATGGTAGGGGACAGTACACCGGGGAGCTGTTTTTT.

V gene TRBV16 combines with J gene TRBJ1-5, with 7 bases fitting TRBD1. Germline CDR1 KGHSY, CDR2 FQNENV. The CDR3 covers 16 residues. The trim removed 4 bases at V and 5 bases at J, leaving 11 bases unmatched. CDR3 coding DNA: TGTGCCAGCAGCCGCCGAACAGGGGAGGAGGATCAGCCCCAGCATTTT. It translates to CASSRRTGEEDQPQHF.

The gene calls are TRBV27 and TRBJ1-5, with D perhaps matching TRBD1 (5 bases). CDR1 MNHEY and CDR2 SMNVEV come from the germline V gene (reference sequence). With 5 bases removed from V and 5 bases from J, the gap between germline ends came to 10 bases. The CDR3 covers 13 residues. CDR3 sequence reads: CASSQGVHQPQHF. As DNA, the CDR3 is TGTGCCAGCAGTCAAGGGGTACATCAGCCCCAGCATTTT.

The V call is TRBV24-1, the J call TRBJ2-5, with a weak D call TRBD1 (5 bases). The CDR3 runs to 13 residues. CDR1 is KGHDR and CDR2 is SFDVKD in the germline V gene. V was shortened by 7 bases and J by 5 bases, with 13 bases between the two germline ends. The CDR3 DNA is TGTGCCACCAGGCAGGGCGTTTTGGAGACCCAGTACTTC. Protein: CATRQGVLETQYF.

V and J are TRBV15 and TRBJ2-7; D ambiguous. The CDR3 consists of 15 residues. From germline, CDR1 is LNHNV and CDR2 YYDKDF (reference sequence). Trimming removed 5 bases at V and 4 bases at J, with 18 bases between. The CDR3 sequence: CATSARGQNGYEQYF. The DNA for the CDR3 is TGTGCCACCAGCGCCCGTGGGCAGAACGGATACGAGCAGTACTTC. The full variable domain, with the rest looked up from reference TRBV15 and TRBJ2-7, is DAMVIQNPRYQVTQFGKPVTLSCSQTLNHNVMYWYQQKSSQAPKLLFHYYDKDFNNEADTPDNFQSRRPNTSFCFLDIRSPGLGDTAMYLCATSARGQNGYEQYFGPGTRLTVT.

V gene TRBV5-8 combines with J gene TRBJ2-5; 10 nucleotides match TRBD1. V shed 0 bases and J 4 bases; nucleotides not matched to a gene: 3. Looked up from germline, CDR1 is SGHTS and CDR2 is YDEGEE. The CDR3 spans 15 residues. The CDR3 here is CASSLGQGAGETQYF. The CDR3 bases are TGTGCCAGCAGCTTGGGACAGGGGGCAGGAGAGACCCAGTACTTC.

The table lists this clone with a few counts. The chain joins TRBV14 to TRBJ2-1, with D perhaps matching TRBD2 (6 bases). This CDR3 is 14 amino acids long. Germline CDR1 reads SGHDN; CDR2 reads FVKESK. V lost 2 bases, J lost 7 bases, and 12 bases lay in between. Here the CDR3 DNA reads TGTGCCAGCAGCCAATACCGGGGGATAAATGAGCAGTTCTTC. This codes for CASSQYRGINEQFF. Using reference TRBV14 and TRBJ2-1 for the parts outside the CDR3, the full variable domain is EAGVTQFPSHSVIEKGQTVTLRCDPISGHDNLYWYRRVMGKEIKFLLHFVKESKQDESGMPNNRFLAERTGGTYSTLKVQPAELEDSGVYFCASSQYRGINEQFFGPGTRLTVL.